The sequence of this TCR beta chain was determined in a study of cytomegalovirus exposure and HLA in healthy donors. Amplification used 60 Vbeta primers and 13 Jbeta primers. Repertoires were generated with immunoSEQ multiplex PCR, while TCRdb's copy carries only in-frame clones and drops some. The sample shows 210,000 or so clones, roughly 79% of them seen only once. Study-wide results and caveats: It has been reported that TCR beta sequences accurately predicted the HLA-A and HLA-B alleles of most subjects.

The CDR3 runs 17 residues. Germline CDR1 SGHRS, CDR2 YFSETQ. V dropped 0 bases and J dropped 1; count of bases not matched to a gene: 6. To note about this clone: The antigen remains undetermined.

The origin of this receptor is a man between 18 and 29 years old in good health and CMV-seronegative. This chain connects TRBV5-1 to TRBJ1-3, with 8 bases lining up with TRBD1. The sample comprised PBMCs. CDR3 nucleotide sequence: TGCGCCAGCAGCTTGGACGGGACAGGTCGATCTGGAAACACCATATATTTT. Encoded protein: CASSLDGTGRSGNTIYF.